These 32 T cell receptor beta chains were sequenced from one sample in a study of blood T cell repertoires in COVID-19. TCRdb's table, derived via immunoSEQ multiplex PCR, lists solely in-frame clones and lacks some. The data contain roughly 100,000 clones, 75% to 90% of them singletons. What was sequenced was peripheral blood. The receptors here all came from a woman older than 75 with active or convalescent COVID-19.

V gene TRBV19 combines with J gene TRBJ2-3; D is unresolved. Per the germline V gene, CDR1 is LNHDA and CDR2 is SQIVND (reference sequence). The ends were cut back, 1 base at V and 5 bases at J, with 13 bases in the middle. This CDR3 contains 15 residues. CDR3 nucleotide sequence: TGTGCCAGTAGTATAGGGTCCGCTACCGTAGATACGCAGTATTTT. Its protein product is CASSIGSATVDTQYF.

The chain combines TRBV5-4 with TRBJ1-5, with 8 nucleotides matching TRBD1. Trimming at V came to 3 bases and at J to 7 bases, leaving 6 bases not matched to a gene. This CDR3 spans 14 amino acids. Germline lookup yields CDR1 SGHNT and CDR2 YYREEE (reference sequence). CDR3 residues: CASSYAGGGQPQHF. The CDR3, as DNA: TGTGCCAGCAGCTACGCAGGGGGCGGACAGCCCCAGCATTTT.

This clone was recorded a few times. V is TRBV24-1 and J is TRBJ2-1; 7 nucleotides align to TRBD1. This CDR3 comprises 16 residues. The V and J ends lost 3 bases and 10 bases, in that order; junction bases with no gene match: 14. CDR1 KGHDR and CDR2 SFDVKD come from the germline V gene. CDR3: CATSDPGNRGIWEQFF. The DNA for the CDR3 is TGTGCCACCAGTGATCCTGGTAACAGGGGAATTTGGGAGCAGTTCTTC.

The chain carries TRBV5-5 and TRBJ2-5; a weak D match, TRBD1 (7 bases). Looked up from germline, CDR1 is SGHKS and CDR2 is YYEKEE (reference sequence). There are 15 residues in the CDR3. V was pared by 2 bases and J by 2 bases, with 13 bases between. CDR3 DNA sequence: TGTGCCAGCAGCTTTCCAGGGGGGTCGCAAGAGACCCAGTACTTC. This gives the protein CASSFPGGSQETQYF.

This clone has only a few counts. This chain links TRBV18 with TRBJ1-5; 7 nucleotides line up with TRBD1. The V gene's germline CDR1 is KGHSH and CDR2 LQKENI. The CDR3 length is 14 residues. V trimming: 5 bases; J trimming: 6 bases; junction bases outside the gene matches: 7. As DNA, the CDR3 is TGTGCCAGCTCAAGCGGCGCAGGGGGTCAGCCCCAGCATTTT. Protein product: CASSSGAGGQPQHF.

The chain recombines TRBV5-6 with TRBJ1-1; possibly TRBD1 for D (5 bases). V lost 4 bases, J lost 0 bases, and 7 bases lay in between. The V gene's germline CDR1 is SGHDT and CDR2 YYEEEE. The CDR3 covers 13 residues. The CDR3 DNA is TGTGCCAGCAGCCGACAGATGAACACTGAAGCTTTCTTT. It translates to CASSRQMNTEAFF.

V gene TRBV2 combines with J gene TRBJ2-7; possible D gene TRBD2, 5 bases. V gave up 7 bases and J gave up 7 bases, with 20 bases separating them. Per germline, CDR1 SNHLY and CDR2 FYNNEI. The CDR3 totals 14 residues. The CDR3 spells CASKSDPGSGEQYF. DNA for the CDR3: TGTGCCAGCAAGTCGGACCCGGGGAGCGGAGAGCAGTACTTC.

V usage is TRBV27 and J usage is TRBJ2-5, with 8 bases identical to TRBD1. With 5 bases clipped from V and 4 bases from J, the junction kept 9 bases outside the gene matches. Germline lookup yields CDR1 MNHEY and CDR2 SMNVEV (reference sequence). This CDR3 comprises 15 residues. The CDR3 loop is CASSPWDRRGETQYF. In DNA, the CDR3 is TGTGCCAGCAGTCCCTGGGACAGGAGAGGAGAGACCCAGTACTTC.

In DNA form, the CDR3 reads TGTGCCAGCAGCCCTAGGGGGAATTCACCCCTCCACTTT. Protein product: CASSPRGNSPLHF. The chain couples TRBV16 to TRBJ1-6, with D possibly matching TRBD1 (6 bases). Germline V gene lookup returns CDR1 KGHSY and CDR2 FQNENV. V gave up 4 bases and J gave up 7 bases, with 8 bases separating them. This CDR3 spans 13 amino acids.

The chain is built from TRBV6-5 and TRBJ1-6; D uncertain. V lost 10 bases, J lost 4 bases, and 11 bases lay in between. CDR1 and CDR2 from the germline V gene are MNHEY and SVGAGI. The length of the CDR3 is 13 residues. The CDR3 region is CATRVLYNSPLHF. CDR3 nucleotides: TGTGCCACCCGGGTCCTTTATAATTCACCCCTCCACTTT.

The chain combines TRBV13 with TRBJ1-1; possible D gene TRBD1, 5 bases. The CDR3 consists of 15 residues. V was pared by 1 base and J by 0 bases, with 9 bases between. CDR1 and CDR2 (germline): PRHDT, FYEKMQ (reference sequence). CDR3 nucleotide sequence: TGTGCCAGCAGCTTAGCGACAGCCTTGAACACTGAAGCTTTCTTT. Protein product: CASSLATALNTEAFF.

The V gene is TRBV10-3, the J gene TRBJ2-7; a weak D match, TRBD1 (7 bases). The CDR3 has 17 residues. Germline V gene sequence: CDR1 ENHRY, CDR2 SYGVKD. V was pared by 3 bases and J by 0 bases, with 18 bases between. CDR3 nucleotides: TGTGCCATCAGTGATCTAGGAGGGCAGGGGGGCTCCTACGAGCAGTACTTC. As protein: CAISDLGGQGGSYEQYF.

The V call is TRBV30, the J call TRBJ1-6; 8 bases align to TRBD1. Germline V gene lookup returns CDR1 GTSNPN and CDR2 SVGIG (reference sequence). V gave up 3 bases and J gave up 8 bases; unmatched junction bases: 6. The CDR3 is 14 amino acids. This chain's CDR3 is CAWREGQVDSPLHF. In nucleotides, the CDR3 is TGTGCCTGGAGGGAGGGACAGGTGGATTCACCCCTCCACTTT.

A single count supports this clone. CDR3 in DNA: TGTGCCAGCAGCCAAGGAAGGGGTAGGGGGCAGGTGCAGTACTTC. Amino acid sequence: CASSQGRGRGQVQYF. The chain joins TRBV3-1 (or the pseudogene TRBV3-2) to TRBJ2-7, with 7 bases fitting TRBD1. The CDR3 has 15 residues. Germline lookup yields CDR1 LGHDT and CDR2 YNNKEL (reference sequence). V dropped 1 base and J dropped 9; count of bases not matched to a gene: 12.

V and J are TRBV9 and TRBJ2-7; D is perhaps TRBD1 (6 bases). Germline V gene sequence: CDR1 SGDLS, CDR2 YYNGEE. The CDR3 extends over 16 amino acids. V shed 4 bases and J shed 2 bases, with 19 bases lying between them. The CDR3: CASSSSVDSPPYEQYF. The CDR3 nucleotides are TGTGCCAGCAGCTCATCCGTGGACAGCCCACCCTACGAGCAGTACTTC.

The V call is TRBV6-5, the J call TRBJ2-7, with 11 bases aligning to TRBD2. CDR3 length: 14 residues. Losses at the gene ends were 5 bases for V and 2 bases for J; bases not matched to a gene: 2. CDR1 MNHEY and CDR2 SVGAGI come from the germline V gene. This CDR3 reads CASSPGLAAYEQYF. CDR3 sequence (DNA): TGTGCCAGCAGTCCGGGACTAGCGGCCTACGAGCAGTACTTC.

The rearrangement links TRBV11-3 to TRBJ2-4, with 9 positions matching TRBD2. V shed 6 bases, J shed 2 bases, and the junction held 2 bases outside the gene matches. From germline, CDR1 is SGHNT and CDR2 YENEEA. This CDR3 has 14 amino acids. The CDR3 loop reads CASSAGGSKNIQYF. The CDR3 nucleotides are TGTGCCAGCAGTGCGGGGGGGTCCAAAAACATTCAGTACTTC. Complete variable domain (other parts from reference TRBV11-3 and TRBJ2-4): EAGVVQSPRYKIIEKKQPVAFWCNPISGHNTLYWYLQNLGQGPELLIRYENEEAVDDSQLPKDRFSAERLKGVDSTLKIQPAELGDSAVYLCASSAGGSKNIQYFGAGTRLSVL.

DNA of the CDR3: TGTGCCAGCAGTTACGTTTCTAGCGGGCAGTACGAGCAGTACTTC. Its translation is CASSYVSSGQYEQYF. V gene TRBV6-2 or TRBV6-3 combines with J gene TRBJ2-7, with 8 bases matching TRBD2. The V gene's germline CDR1 is MNHEY and CDR2 SVGEGT. This CDR3 spans 15 amino acids. V lost 2 bases to trimming and J lost 4 bases; unmatched junction nucleotides: 7.

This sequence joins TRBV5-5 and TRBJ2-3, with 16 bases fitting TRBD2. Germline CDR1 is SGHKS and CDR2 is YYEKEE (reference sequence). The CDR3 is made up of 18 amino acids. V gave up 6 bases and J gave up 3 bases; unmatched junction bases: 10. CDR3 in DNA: TGTGCCAGCACCAAATCTAGGGGACTAGCGGGAGGGACAGATACGCAGTATTTT. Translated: CASTKSRGLAGGTDTQYF.

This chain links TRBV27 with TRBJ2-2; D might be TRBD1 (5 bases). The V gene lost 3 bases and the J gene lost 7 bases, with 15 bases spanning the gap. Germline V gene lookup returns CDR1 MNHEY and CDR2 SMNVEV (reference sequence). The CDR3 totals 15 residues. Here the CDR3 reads CASSFEYRFDGELFF. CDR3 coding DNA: TGTGCCAGCAGTTTCGAATACAGGTTTGACGGGGAGCTGTTTTTT.

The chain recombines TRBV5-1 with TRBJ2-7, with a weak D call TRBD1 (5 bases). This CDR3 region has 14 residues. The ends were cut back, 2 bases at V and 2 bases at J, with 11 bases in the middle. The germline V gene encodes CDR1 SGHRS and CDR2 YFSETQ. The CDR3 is CASSFPGITYEQYF. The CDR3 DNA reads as TGCGCCAGCAGCTTCCCAGGGATTACCTACGAGCAGTACTTC.

CDR3: CASSPGQGFLSNQPQHF. The CDR3, as DNA: TGTGCCAGCAGTCCGGGACAGGGGTTCCTTAGCAATCAGCCCCAGCATTTT. This chain uses TRBV28 with TRBJ1-5, with 10 bases matching TRBD1. Unmatched junction bases numbered 7, after V lost 5 bases and J lost 0 bases. Germline CDR1 and CDR2: MDHEN and SYDVKM. This CDR3 has 17 amino acids.

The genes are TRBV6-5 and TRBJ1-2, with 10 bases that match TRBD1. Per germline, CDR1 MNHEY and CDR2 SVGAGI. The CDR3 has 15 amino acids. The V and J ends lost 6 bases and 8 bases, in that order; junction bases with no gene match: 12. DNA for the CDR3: TGTGCCAGCAGGGAGGGGACAGGGGTGTATATGGGCTACACCTTC. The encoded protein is CASREGTGVYMGYTF.

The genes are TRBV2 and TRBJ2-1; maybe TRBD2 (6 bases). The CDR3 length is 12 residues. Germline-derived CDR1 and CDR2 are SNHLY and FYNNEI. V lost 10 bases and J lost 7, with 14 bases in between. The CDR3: CATKEGRNEQFF. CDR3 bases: TGTGCCACCAAGGAGGGTAGAAATGAGCAGTTCTTC. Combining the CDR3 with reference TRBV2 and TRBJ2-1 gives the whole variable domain EPEVTQTPSHQVTQMGQEVILRCVPISNHLYFYWYRQILGQKVEFLVSFYNNEISEKSEIFDDQFSVERPDGSNFTLKIRSTKLEDSAMYFCATKEGRNEQFFGPGTRLTVL.

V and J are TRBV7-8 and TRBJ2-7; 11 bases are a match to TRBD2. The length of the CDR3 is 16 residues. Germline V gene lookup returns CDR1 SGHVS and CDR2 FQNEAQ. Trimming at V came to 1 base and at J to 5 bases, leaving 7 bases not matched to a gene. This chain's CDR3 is CASSLVVLAGEHEQYF. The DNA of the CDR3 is TGTGCCAGCAGCTTAGTTGTACTAGCGGGAGAACACGAGCAGTACTTC. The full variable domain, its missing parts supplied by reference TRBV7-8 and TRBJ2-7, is GAGVSQSPRYKVAKRGQDVALRCDPISGHVSLFWYQQALGQGPEFLTYFQNEAQLDKSGLPSDRFFAERPEGSVSTLKIQRTQQEDSAVYLCASSLVVLAGEHEQYFGPGTRLTVT.

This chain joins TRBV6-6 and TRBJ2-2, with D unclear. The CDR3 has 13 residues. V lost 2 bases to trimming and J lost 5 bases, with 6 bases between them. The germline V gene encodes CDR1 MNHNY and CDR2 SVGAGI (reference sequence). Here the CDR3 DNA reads TGTGCCAGCAGTTACACCGGGACCGGGGAGCTGTTTTTT. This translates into CASSYTGTGELFF.

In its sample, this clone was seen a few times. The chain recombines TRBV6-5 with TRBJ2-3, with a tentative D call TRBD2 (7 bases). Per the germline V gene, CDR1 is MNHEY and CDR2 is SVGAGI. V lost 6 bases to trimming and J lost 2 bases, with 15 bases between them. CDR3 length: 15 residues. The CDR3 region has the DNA TGTGCCAGCAGCTTTTCGGGGGGCCTCACAGATACGCAGTATTTT. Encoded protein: CASSFSGGLTDTQYF.

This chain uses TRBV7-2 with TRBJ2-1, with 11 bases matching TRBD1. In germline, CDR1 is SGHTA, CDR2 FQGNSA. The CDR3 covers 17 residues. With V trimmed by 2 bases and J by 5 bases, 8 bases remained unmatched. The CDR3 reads CASSLSGTGGGHNEQFF. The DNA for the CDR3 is TGTGCCAGCAGCTTAAGTGGGACAGGGGGTGGACACAATGAGCAGTTCTTC.

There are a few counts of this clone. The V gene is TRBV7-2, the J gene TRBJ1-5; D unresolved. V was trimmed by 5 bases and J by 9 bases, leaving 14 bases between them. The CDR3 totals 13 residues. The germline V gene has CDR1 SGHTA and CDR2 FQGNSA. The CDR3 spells CASSPEAGRPQHF. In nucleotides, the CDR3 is TGTGCCAGCAGCCCAGAGGCGGGTCGGCCCCAGCATTTT.

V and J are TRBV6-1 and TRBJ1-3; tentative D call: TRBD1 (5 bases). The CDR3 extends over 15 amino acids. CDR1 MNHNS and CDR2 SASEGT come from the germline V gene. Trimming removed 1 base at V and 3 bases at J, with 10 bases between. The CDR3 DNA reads TGTGCCAGCAGTGAAGGGGGGGTCTATGGAAACACCATATATTTT. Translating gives CASSEGGVYGNTIYF.

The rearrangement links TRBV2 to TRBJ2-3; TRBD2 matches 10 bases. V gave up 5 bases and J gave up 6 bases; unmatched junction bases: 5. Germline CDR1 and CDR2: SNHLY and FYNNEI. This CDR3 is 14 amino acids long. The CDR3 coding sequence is TGTGCCAGCAGTAATAGCGGGGGGCGGGATACGCAGTATTTT. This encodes CASSNSGGRDTQYF.

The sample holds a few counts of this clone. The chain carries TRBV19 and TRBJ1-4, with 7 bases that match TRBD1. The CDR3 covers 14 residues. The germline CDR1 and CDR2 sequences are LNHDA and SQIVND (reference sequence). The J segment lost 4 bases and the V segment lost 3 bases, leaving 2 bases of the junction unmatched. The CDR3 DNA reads TGTGCCAGTAGTATGAGGGACAGTAATGAAAAACTGTTTTTT. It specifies CASSMRDSNEKLFF. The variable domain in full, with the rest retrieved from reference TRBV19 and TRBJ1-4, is DGGITQSPKYLFRKEGQNVTLSCEQNLNHDAMYWYRQDPGQGLRLIYYSQIVNDFQKGDIAEGYSVSREKKESFPLTVTSAQKNPTAFYLCASSMRDSNEKLFFGSGTQLSVL.